This is a list of T cell receptor beta chains from one sample in a study of CD8+ T cells in alopecia areata. Sequencing was performed with immunoSEQ multiplex PCR; in TCRdb, only in-frame clones are kept and a portion is missing. The table includes more than 100,000 clones, just over 85% detected once. Specimen: CD8+ T cells sorted from blood, collected at approximately week 34, from a patient treated with tofacitinib. These receptor sequences come from a human donor with alopecia areata. The CDR3 runs from the conserved cysteine through the conserved F or W. A D gene is named only where the DNA matches it firmly. The size field is filled for only some rows; it gives once, few, many or a size class.

D	size	V	J	CDR3	DNA
-	-	TRBV19	TRBJ2-1	CASSGGGDYNEQFF	TGTGCCAGTAGTGGTGGGGGTGACTACAATGAGCAGTTCTTC
TRBD2	once	TRBV5-1	TRBJ2-1	CASSLSLAGVSNEQFF	TGCGCCAGCAGCTTGAGCCTAGCGGGAGTATCGAATGAGCAGTTCTTC
-	-	TRBV27	TRBJ1-2	CASSSRTEPNYGYTF	TGTGCCAGCAGTTCTCGGACAGAGCCTAACTATGGCTACACCTTC
TRBD1	-	TRBV27	TRBJ2-7	CASSSVTGFYEQYF	TGTGCCAGCAGTTCGGTGACAGGGTTCTACGAGCAGTACTTC
-	-	TRBV9	TRBJ2-7	CASSEGTSYEQYF	TGTGCCAGCAGTGAGGGGACCTCCTACGAGCAGTACTTC
TRBD2	-	TRBV6-6	TRBJ2-7	CASRAGPSNSYEQYF	TGTGCCAGCAGAGCGGGACCGAGCAACTCCTACGAGCAGTACTTC
TRBD1	-	TRBV5-1	TRBJ2-7	CASSLASRGPYEQYF	TGCGCCAGCAGCTTGGCGTCCAGGGGGCCCTACGAGCAGTACTTC
TRBD2	-	TRBV5-1	TRBJ2-7	CASSSPSLAGGLYEQYF	TGCGCCAGCAGCTCTCCTTCTCTAGCGGGAGGGTTGTACGAGCAGTACTTC
-	few	TRBV5-6	TRBJ2-5	CASSLVTGKETQYF	TGTGCCAGCAGCTTAGTAACGGGAAAAGAGACCCAGTACTTC
TRBD1	-	TRBV2	TRBJ1-5	CASSGDRDVGNQPQHF	TGTGCCAGCAGTGGAGACAGGGACGTAGGCAATCAGCCCCAGCATTTT
TRBD2	-	TRBV9	TRBJ2-3	CASSVNLAGAPDTQYF	TGTGCCAGCAGCGTAAACCTAGCGGGAGCCCCAGATACGCAGTATTTT
-	-	TRBV9	TRBJ2-2	CASSVARALTGELFF	TGTGCCAGCAGCGTAGCCAGGGCCCTCACCGGGGAGCTGTTTTTT
-	-	TRBV19	TRBJ2-7	CASSMGDGTYEQYF	TGTGCCAGTAGTATGGGGGACGGCACCTACGAGCAGTACTTC
-	-	TRBV5-6	TRBJ2-5	CASSLLPQETQYF	TGTGCCAGCAGCTTGCTTCCACAAGAGACCCAGTACTTC
-	once	TRBV2	TRBJ2-5	CASSLTRQETQYF	TGTGCCAGCAGTCTGACTAGGCAAGAGACCCAGTACTTC
-	-	TRBV27	TRBJ2-2	CASSSRPGELFF	TGTGCCAGCAGTTCTCGTCCCGGGGAGCTGTTTTTT
TRBD2	few	TRBV7-9	TRBJ2-7	CASSLESGIEQYF	TGTGCCAGCAGCTTAGAGAGCGGGATCGAGCAGTACTTC
TRBD1	-	TRBV7-8	TRBJ2-7	CASSYTGGFTEQYF	TGTGCCAGCAGCTATACAGGGGGCTTCACCGAGCAGTACTTC
TRBD2	-	TRBV19	TRBJ2-7	CASSTRTSGYEQYF	TGTGCCAGTAGTACCAGGACTAGCGGCTACGAGCAGTACTTC
-	-	TRBV9	TRBJ2-1	CASSVGSSARDEQFF	TGTGCCAGCAGCGTCGGCTCTAGCGCGAGGGATGAGCAGTTCTTC
-	-	TRBV19	TRBJ2-6	CASSIMADFSGANVLTF	TGTGCCAGTAGTATCATGGCGGACTTCTCTGGGGCCAACGTCCTGACTTTC
-	-	TRBV19	TRBJ1-1	CASSIDKGVSLNTEAFF	TGTGCCAGTAGTATAGATAAGGGGGTAAGCCTGAACACTGAAGCTTTCTTT
-	once	TRBV7-9	TRBJ2-5	CASSLGDLHSQETQYF	TGTGCCAGCAGCTTAGGAGATCTACATTCCCAAGAGACCCAGTACTTC
TRBD1	-	TRBV7-6	TRBJ2-7	CASSLASGRGLSYEQYF	TGTGCCAGCAGCTTAGCTTCGGGCAGGGGGCTCTCCTACGAGCAGTACTTC
TRBD1	-	TRBV5-6	TRBJ2-1	CASSSTGAYNEQFF	TGTGCCAGCAGCTCCACAGGGGCCTACAATGAGCAGTTCTTC
TRBD2	-	TRBV7-3	TRBJ2-5	CASGGLAGISPRRETQYF	TGTGCCAGCGGGGGACTAGCGGGAATCTCCCCCCGCCGAGAGACCCAGTACTTC
-	-	TRBV6-4	TRBJ2-2	CASSVSNTGELFF	TGTGCCAGCAGTGTGTCAAACACCGGGGAGCTGTTTTTT
-	-	TRBV7-9	TRBJ2-7	CASSPPQGSYEQYF	TGTGCCAGCAGCCCCCCACAGGGTTCCTACGAGCAGTACTTC
-	-	TRBV7-9	TRBJ2-1	CASSPRGGSDSEQFF	TGTGCCAGCAGCCCCAGAGGGGGGTCGGACAGTGAGCAGTTCTTC
-	few	TRBV7-9	TRBJ2-7	CASTNDRSSYEQYF	TGTGCCAGCACCAACGACAGGTCCAGCTACGAGCAGTACTTC
-	-	TRBV29-1	TRBJ1-5	CSVAREQTVAPQHF	TGCAGCGTTGCCCGTGAACAGACGGTAGCGCCCCAGCATTTT
TRBD1	-	TRBV27	TRBJ2-7	CASSPNPTGGWDEQYF	TGTGCCAGCAGTCCGAACCCAACAGGGGGTTGGGACGAGCAGTACTTC
TRBD1	-	TRBV19	TRBJ1-1	CASSTTGWGNTEAFF	TGTGCCAGTAGTACGACAGGGTGGGGGAACACTGAAGCTTTCTTT
-	few	TRBV5-1	TRBJ2-3	CASSPGGSGTDTQYF	TGCGCCAGCAGCCCTGGAGGGTCCGGCACAGATACGCAGTATTTT
TRBD1	-	TRBV5-4	TRBJ2-7	CASSFIDRGTYEQYF	TGTGCCAGCAGCTTTATCGACAGGGGCACCTACGAGCAGTACTTC
-	-	TRBV27	TRBJ2-1	CASRGFSHEQFF	TGTGCCAGCAGGGGCTTCTCCCATGAGCAGTTCTTC
-	-	TRBV27	TRBJ1-5	CASKPYGGNQPQHF	TGTGCCAGTAAGCCGTACGGGGGCAATCAGCCCCAGCATTTT
-	-	TRBV7-9	TRBJ1-2	CASSLTAGMDGYTF	TGTGCCAGCAGCCTCACGGCAGGGATGGATGGCTACACCTTC
-	-	TRBV30	TRBJ2-7	CAWSVGDPASYEQYF	TGTGCCTGGAGTGTGGGGGACCCGGCCTCCTACGAGCAGTACTTC
-	-	TRBV29-1	TRBJ2-1	CSGGRDNEQFF	TGCAGCGGGGGTAGGGACAATGAGCAGTTCTTC
-	-	TRBV29-1	TRBJ2-5	CSVVYQGQETQYF	TGCAGCGTTGTATACCAGGGGCAAGAGACCCAGTACTTC
TRBD1	-	TRBV27	TRBJ1-2	CASSFLPQGANYTF	TGTGCCAGCAGTTTCCTTCCCCAGGGGGCAAACTACACCTTC
-	once	TRBV7-9	TRBJ2-7	CASSFGAEAPYKQYF	TGTGCCAGCAGCTTTGGTGCGGAGGCCCCCTACAAGCAGTACTTC